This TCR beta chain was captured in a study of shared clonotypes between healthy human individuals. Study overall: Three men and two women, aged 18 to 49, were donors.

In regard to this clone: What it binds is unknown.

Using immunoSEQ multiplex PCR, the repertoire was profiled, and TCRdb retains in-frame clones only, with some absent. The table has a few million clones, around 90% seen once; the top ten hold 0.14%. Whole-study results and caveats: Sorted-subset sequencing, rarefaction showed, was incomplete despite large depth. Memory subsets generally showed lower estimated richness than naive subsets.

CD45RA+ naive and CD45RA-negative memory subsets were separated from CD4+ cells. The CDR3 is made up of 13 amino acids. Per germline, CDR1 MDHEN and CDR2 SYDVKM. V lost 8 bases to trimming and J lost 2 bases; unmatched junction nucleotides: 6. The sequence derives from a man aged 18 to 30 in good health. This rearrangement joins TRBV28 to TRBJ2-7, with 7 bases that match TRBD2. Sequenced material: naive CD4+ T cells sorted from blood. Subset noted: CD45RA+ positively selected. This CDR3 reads CASGEGMPYEQYF. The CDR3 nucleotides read TGTGCCAGCGGGGAGGGGATGCCCTACGAGCAGTACTTC.